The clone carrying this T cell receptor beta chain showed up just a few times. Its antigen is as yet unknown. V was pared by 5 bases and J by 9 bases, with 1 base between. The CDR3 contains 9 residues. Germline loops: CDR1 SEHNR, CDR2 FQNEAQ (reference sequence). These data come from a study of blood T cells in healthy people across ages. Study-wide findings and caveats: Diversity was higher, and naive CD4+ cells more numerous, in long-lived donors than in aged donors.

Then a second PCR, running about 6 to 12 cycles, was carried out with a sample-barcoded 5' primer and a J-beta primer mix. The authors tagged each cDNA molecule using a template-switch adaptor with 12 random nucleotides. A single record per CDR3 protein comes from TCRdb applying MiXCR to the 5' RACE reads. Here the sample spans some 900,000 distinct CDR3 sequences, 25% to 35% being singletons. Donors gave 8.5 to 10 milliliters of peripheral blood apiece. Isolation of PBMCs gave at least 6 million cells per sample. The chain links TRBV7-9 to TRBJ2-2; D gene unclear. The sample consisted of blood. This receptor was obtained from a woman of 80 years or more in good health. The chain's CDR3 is CASSRELFF. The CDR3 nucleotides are TGTGCCAGCAGCAGGGAGCTGTTTTTT.